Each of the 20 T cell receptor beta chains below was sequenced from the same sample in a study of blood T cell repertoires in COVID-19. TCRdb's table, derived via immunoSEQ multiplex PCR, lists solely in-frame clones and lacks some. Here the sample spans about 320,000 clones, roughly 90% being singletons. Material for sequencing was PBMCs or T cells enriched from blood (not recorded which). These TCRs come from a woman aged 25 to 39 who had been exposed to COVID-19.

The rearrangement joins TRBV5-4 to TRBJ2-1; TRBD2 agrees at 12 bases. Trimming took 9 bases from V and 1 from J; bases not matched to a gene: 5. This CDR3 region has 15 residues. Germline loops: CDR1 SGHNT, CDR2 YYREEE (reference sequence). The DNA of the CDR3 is TGTGCCACGACTAGCGGGGGCCATTCCTACAATGAGCAGTTCTTC. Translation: CATTSGGHSYNEQFF.

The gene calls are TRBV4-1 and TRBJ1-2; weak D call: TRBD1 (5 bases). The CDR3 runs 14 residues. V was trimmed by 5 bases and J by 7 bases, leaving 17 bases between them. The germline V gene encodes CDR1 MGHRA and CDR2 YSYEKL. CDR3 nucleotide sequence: TGCGCCAGCAGCATCCACGACAGCCGTGGTGGCTACACCTTC. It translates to CASSIHDSRGGYTF.

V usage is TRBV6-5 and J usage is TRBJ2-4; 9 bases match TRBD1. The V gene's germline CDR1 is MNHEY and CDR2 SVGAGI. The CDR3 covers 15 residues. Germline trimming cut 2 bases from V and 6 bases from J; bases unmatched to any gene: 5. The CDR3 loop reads CASSYAGQGRNIQYF. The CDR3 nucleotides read TGTGCCAGCAGTTACGCGGGACAGGGTAGAAACATTCAGTACTTC.

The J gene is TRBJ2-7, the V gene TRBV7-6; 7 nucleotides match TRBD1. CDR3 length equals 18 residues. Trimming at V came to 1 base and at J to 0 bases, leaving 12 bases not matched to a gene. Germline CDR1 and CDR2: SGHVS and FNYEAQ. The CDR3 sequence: CASSLGGRGQISSYEQYF. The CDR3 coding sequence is TGTGCCAGCAGCTTAGGGGGAAGGGGACAGATAAGCTCCTACGAGCAGTACTTC.

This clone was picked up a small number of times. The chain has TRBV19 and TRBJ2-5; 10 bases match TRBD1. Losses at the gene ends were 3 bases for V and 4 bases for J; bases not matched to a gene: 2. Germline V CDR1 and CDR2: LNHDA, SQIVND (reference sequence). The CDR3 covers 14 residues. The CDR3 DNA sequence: TGTGCCAGTAGTATGACAGGGGGCCCAGAGACCCAGTACTTC. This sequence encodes CASSMTGGPETQYF.

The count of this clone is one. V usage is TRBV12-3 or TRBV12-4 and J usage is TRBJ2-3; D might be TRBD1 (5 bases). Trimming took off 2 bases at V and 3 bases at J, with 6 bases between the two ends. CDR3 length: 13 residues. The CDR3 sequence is CASSLRGTDTQYF. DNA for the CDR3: TGTGCCAGCAGTTTAAGGGGAACAGATACGCAGTATTTT.

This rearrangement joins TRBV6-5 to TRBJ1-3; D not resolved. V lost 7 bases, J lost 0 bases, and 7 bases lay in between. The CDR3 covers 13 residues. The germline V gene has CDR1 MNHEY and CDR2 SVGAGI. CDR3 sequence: CASKRDSGNTIYF. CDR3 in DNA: TGTGCCAGCAAGCGGGACTCTGGAAACACCATATATTTT.

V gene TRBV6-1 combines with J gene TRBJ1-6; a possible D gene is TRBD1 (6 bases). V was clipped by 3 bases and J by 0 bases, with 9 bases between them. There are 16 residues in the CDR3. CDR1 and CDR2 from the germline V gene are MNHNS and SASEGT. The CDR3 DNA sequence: TGTGCCAGCAGTGACAGGGGCGCCTCCTATAATTCACCCCTCCACTTT. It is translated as CASSDRGASYNSPLHF.

The CDR3 DNA sequence: TGTGCCTGGAGTCCCCCCTACAGGGAAAGCTACACCTTC. This translates into CAWSPPYRESYTF. This chain uses TRBV30 with TRBJ1-2, with D maybe TRBD1 (6 bases). The CDR3 extends over 13 amino acids. V shed 2 bases and J shed 9 bases, with 16 bases lying between them. Germline assignment: CDR1 GTSNPN and CDR2 SVGIG (reference sequence).

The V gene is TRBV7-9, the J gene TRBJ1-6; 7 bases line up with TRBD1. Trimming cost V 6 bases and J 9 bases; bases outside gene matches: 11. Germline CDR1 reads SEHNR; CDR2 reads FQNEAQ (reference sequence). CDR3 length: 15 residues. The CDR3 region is CASRGRTGHISPLHF. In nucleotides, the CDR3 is TGTGCCAGCAGAGGAAGGACAGGTCATATTTCACCCCTCCACTTT.

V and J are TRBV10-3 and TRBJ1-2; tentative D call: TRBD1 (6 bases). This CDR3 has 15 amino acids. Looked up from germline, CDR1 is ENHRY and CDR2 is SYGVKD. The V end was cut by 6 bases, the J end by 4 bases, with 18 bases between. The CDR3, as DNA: TGTGCCATCAGCAAAAACCCGCAGGGGTCCTATGGCTACACCTTC. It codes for CAISKNPQGSYGYTF.

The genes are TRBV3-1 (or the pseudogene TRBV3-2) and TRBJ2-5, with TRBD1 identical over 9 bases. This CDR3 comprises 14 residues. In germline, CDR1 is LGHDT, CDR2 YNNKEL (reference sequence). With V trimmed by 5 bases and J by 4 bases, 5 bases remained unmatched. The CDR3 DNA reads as TGTGCCAGCAGCTACATGGGACAGGGAGAGACCCAGTACTTC. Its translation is CASSYMGQGETQYF.

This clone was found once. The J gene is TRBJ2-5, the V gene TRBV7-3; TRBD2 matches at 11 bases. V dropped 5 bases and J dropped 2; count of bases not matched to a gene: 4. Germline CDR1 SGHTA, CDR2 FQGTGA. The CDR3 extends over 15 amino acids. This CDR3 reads CASSPGTSGQETQYF. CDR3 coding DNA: TGTGCCAGCAGCCCCGGGACTAGCGGACAAGAGACCCAGTACTTC.

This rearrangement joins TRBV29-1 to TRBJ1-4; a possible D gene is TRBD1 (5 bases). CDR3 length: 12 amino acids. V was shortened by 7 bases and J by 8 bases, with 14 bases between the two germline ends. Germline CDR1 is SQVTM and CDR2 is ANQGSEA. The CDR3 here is CSALKGSEKLFF. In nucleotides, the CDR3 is TGCAGCGCCCTTAAGGGGTCAGAAAAACTGTTTTTT.

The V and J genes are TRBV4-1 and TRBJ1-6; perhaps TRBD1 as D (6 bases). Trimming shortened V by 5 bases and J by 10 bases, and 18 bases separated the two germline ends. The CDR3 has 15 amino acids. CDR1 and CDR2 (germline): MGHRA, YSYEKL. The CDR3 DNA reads TGCGCCAGCAGCTCTAAGGGCAGGGGTGGATCACCCCTCCACTTT. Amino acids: CASSSKGRGGSPLHF.

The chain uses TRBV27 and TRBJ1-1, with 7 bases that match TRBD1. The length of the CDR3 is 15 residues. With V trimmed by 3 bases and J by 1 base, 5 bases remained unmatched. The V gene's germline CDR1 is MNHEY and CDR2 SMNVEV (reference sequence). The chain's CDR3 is CASSFEGTANTEAFF. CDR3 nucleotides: TGTGCCAGCAGTTTCGAAGGGACAGCGAACACTGAAGCTTTCTTT.

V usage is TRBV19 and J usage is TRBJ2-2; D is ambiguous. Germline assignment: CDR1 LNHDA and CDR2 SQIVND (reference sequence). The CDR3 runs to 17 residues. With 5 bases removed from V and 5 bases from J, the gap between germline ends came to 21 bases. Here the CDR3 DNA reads TGTGCCAGTAGTTTCTTCCCAGGTTTTTCAAGGACCGGGGAGCTGTTTTTT. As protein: CASSFFPGFSRTGELFF.

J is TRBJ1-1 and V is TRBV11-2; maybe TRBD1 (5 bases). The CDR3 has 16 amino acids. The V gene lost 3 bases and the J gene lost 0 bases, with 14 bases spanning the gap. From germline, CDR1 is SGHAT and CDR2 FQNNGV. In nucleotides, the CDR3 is TGTGCCAGCAGCTTTCCTATCGACAGTTTGAACACTGAAGCTTTCTTT. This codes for CASSFPIDSLNTEAFF.

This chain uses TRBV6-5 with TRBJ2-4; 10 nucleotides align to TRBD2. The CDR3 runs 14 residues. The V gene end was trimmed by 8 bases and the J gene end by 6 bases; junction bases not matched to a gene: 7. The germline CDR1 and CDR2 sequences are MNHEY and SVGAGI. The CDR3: CASLTLAGRNIQYF. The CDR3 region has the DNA TGTGCCAGCCTCACACTAGCGGGGAGAAACATTCAGTACTTC.

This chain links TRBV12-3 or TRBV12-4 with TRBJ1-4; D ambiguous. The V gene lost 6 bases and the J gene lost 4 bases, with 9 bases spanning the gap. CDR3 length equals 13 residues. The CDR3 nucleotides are TGTGCCAGCAGCAAGGACTATAATGAAAAACTGTTTTTT. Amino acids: CASSKDYNEKLFF.